The 18 T cell receptor beta chains below all came from one sample that was sequenced in a study of T cells after yellow fever vaccination. MiXCR, run by TCRdb on the 5' RACE reads, gives a single entry per CDR3 protein. The data contain fewer than 450,000 distinct CDR3 sequences, 7% to 10% of them singletons. The sample consisted of PBMCs, taken 35 to 50 days after the first yellow fever vaccination. Every receptor here comes from a man younger than 30 who received the YFV17D yellow fever vaccine.

This clonotype came up a few times. The CDR3 DNA follows: TGTGCCACCAGGGTCGATTTAGGGAGCACAGATACGCAGTATTTT. This encodes CATRVDLGSTDTQYF. This sequence joins TRBV15 and TRBJ2-3, with unresolved D. This CDR3 region has 15 residues. Per germline, CDR1 LNHNV and CDR2 YYDKDF (reference sequence). Trimming took 6 bases from V and 0 from J, leaving 13 bases between them.

This clonotype occurred many times. This chain links TRBV6-2 or TRBV6-3 with TRBJ2-3; no clear D. The germline CDR1 and CDR2 sequences are MNHEY and SVGEGT. The V and J ends lost 5 bases and 1 base respectively, with 10 bases between them. CDR3 size: 14 residues. CDR3 sequence reads: CASSRRTGTDTQYF. CDR3 DNA: TGTGCCAGCAGTCGACGTACAGGCACAGATACGCAGTATTTT.

This chain links TRBV4-1 with TRBJ1-5, with D uncertain. V was clipped by 3 bases and J by 2 bases, with 11 bases between them. CDR1 is MGHRA, CDR2 YSYEKL, per germline. This CDR3 region has 15 residues. The CDR3 DNA is TGCGCCAGCAGCCAGCGGGTCACGGGCAATCAGCCCCAGCATTTT. Its protein is CASSQRVTGNQPQHF.

The V gene is TRBV4-3, the J gene TRBJ2-1, with D perhaps assigned TRBD1 or TRBD2 (5 bases each). Trimming stripped 0 bases from V and 8 bases from J, with 20 bases between. Per germline, CDR1 LGHNA and CDR2 YSLEER. This CDR3 contains 17 residues. The CDR3 nucleotides are TGCGCCAGCAGCCAAGATCCGGGACCCAGAAGTGAAGATGAGCAGTTCTTC. The encoded protein is CASSQDPGPRSEDEQFF.

The chain uses TRBV28 and TRBJ1-1; D is unclear. The V and J ends lost 3 bases and 10 bases respectively, with 12 bases between them. Per the germline V gene, CDR1 is MDHEN and CDR2 is SYDVKM. CDR3 length: 12 residues. CDR3: CASSLAEQGAFF. DNA for the CDR3: TGTGCCAGCAGTTTGGCGGAACAAGGAGCTTTCTTT. Full variable domain (outside the CDR3, taken from reference TRBV28 and TRBJ1-1): DVKVTQSSRYLVKRTGEKVFLECVQDMDHENMFWYRQDPGLGLRLIYFSYDVKMKEKGDIPEGYSVSREKKERFSLILESASTNQTSMYLCASSLAEQGAFFGQGTRLTVV.

This clonotype came up a few times. The chain carries TRBV12-3 or TRBV12-4 and TRBJ2-1, with a possible D match to TRBD1 (6 bases). CDR3 length equals 15 residues. V lost 1 base and J 4 bases, leaving 11 bases between the germline ends. The CDR3, as DNA: TGTGCCAGCAGTTTAGACAGGGATTGGTACAATGAGCAGTTCTTC. As protein: CASSLDRDWYNEQFF.

The chain joins TRBV18 to TRBJ2-5; 7 bases are a match to TRBD2. The trim removed 2 bases at V and 5 bases at J, leaving 8 bases unmatched. The CDR3 is made up of 15 amino acids. The germline V gene has CDR1 KGHSH and CDR2 LQKENI. The CDR3 DNA follows: TGTGCCAGCTCACCAGCGTTGACTAGCAAGGAGACCCAGTACTTC. The encoded protein is CASSPALTSKETQYF.

The chain links TRBV27 to TRBJ2-3, with D uncertain. V was clipped by 1 base and J by 6 bases, with 11 bases between them. Germline V gene data show CDR1 as MNHEY and CDR2 as SMNVEV (reference sequence). This CDR3 is built from 14 residues. Here the CDR3 DNA reads TGTGCCAGCAGTTTATGGGTAGGATCGGATACGCAGTATTTT. Translating it yields CASSLWVGSDTQYF.

This clonotype turned up a few times. The chain uses TRBV20-1 and TRBJ1-1; weak D call: TRBD1 (6 bases). CDR1 DFQATT and CDR2 SNEGSKA come from the germline V gene (reference sequence). Between the trimmed V and J ends, which lost 2 bases and 4 bases, there was a span of 11 bases. This CDR3 contains 13 residues. CDR3 region: CSARRDTPTEAFF. DNA of the CDR3: TGCAGTGCTAGAAGGGACACCCCCACTGAAGCTTTCTTT.

The chain has TRBV24-1 and TRBJ2-2, with TRBD2 matching over 10 bases. Germline V CDR1 and CDR2: KGHDR, SFDVKD. The CDR3 contains 16 residues. V lost 3 bases, J lost 4 bases, and 4 bases stayed unmatched. The CDR3 loop reads CATSDPSSGGTGELFF. The CDR3 DNA sequence: TGTGCCACCAGTGATCCTTCTAGCGGGGGCACCGGGGAGCTGTTTTTT.

This chain links TRBV3-1 with TRBJ2-5; a possible D gene is TRBD1 (5 bases). There are 16 residues in the CDR3. The germline V and J ends were trimmed by 6 bases and 5 bases, with 22 bases remaining between them. The germline gives CDR1 LGHDT, CDR2 YNNKEL (reference sequence). The CDR3, as DNA: TGTGCCAGCAGTCGGGCGAAGGGGCCGGCCCAGGAGACCCAGTACTTC. Translated: CASSRAKGPAQETQYF.

The table lists this clonotype with many counts. The chain employs TRBV7-9 and TRBJ2-5; D perhaps matches TRBD1 (7 bases). V dropped 3 bases and J dropped 5 bases, with 13 bases sitting between them. The germline V gene has CDR1 SEHNR and CDR2 FQNEAQ (reference sequence). The CDR3 totals 14 residues. The CDR3 region has the DNA TGTGCCAGCAGCTTCCGAGGAGGGGGCGAGACCCAGTACTTC. Its protein product is CASSFRGGGETQYF.

This clonotype was seen a handful of times. This chain uses TRBV7-6 with TRBJ2-5; TRBD2 matches 13 bases. Germline-derived CDR1 and CDR2 are SGHVS and FNYEAQ. With V trimmed by 0 bases and J by 2 bases, 9 bases remained unmatched. CDR3 length equals 19 residues. The chain's CDR3 is CASSLATGETSGGQETQYF. The CDR3 DNA follows: TGTGCCAGCAGCTTAGCGACGGGAGAGACTAGCGGGGGGCAAGAGACCCAGTACTTC.

This clonotype was counted only a few times. The rearrangement links TRBV27 to TRBJ1-1; no definite D call. The CDR3 runs to 14 residues. V was cut by 10 bases and J by 1 base, with 16 bases left in between. Germline V gene lookup returns CDR1 MNHEY and CDR2 SMNVEV (reference sequence). CDR3 nucleotides: TGTGCCACCTCCCCCGGAACGGGGAACACTGAAGCTTTCTTT. Translating it yields CATSPGTGNTEAFF.

The CDR3 DNA follows: TGTGCCAGCAGCTTAGCCCCTGTTAGCGGGGTCACAGATACGCAGTATTTT. This sequence encodes CASSLAPVSGVTDTQYF. V gene TRBV7-9 combines with J gene TRBJ2-3, with 8 bases fitting TRBD2. The V and J ends lost 0 bases and 2 bases, in that order; junction bases with no gene match: 7. Per the germline V gene, CDR1 is SEHNR and CDR2 is FQNEAQ (reference sequence). The CDR3 runs 17 residues.

This clonotype was seen a handful of times. J is TRBJ1-1 and V is TRBV5-4; D remains unclear. The length of the CDR3 is 13 residues. Germline V CDR1 and CDR2: SGHNT, YYREEE (reference sequence). V was clipped by 3 bases and J by 1 base, with 7 bases between them. The chain's CDR3 is CASSSLENTEAFF. DNA of the CDR3: TGTGCCAGCAGCTCCTTAGAGAACACTGAAGCTTTCTTT.

This clonotype was observed a few times. The chain joins TRBV29-1 to TRBJ2-1; D ambiguous. The CDR3 extends over 15 amino acids. Trimming shortened V by 3 bases and J by 8 bases, and 20 bases separated the two germline ends. CDR1 and CDR2 from the germline V gene are SQVTM and ANQGSEA. The DNA of the CDR3 is TGCAGCGTTGAGGGTTCCAGTACCAAACGTTATGAGCAGTTCTTC. Protein: CSVEGSSTKRYEQFF.

This sequence joins TRBV12-3 or TRBV12-4 and TRBJ2-2, with D tentatively TRBD2 (7 bases). Trimming shortened V by 3 bases and J by 0 bases, and 14 bases separated the two germline ends. The CDR3 is 17 residues long. CDR3 protein: CASSFIAGATNTGELFF. CDR3 DNA sequence: TGTGCCAGCAGTTTCATCGCGGGGGCTACGAACACCGGGGAGCTGTTTTTT.